One and the same sample provided the 10 T cell receptor beta chains below, sequenced in a study of blood T cell repertoires in COVID-19. Produced via immunoSEQ multiplex PCR; TCRdb's table is partial and in-frame only. The sample lists about 35,000 clones; approximately 82% were seen once. The source material was peripheral blood. These receptors originate from a man older than 75 with active or convalescent COVID-19.

This chain uses TRBV3-1 (or the pseudogene TRBV3-2) with TRBJ2-2; possible D gene TRBD2, 6 bases. V gave up 0 bases and J gave up 4 bases, with 6 bases separating them. Germline-derived CDR1 and CDR2 are LGHDT and YNNKEL (reference sequence). The CDR3 totals 14 residues. The CDR3 region is CASSQEGGTGELFF. CDR3 in DNA: TGTGCCAGCAGCCAAGAGGGGGGCACCGGGGAGCTGTTTTTT.

This chain connects TRBV10-3 to TRBJ2-1; TRBD2 is a possible D gene (5 bases). The CDR3 extends over 16 amino acids. Trimming took off 2 bases at V and 0 bases at J, with 11 bases between the two ends. The V gene's germline CDR1 is ENHRY and CDR2 SYGVKD. CDR3: CAISEPGKSSYNEQFF. CDR3 DNA: TGTGCCATCAGTGAGCCCGGGAAGAGCTCCTACAATGAGCAGTTCTTC.

J is TRBJ1-2 and V is TRBV7-2, with a tentative D call TRBD1 (5 bases). Germline V CDR1 and CDR2: SGHTA, FQGNSA. This CDR3 region has 15 residues. V was cut by 5 bases and J by 4 bases, with 17 bases left in between. The CDR3: CASSPPGVWSYGYTF. The CDR3 DNA is TGTGCCAGCAGCCCCCCGGGGGTTTGGAGCTATGGCTACACCTTC.

The chain recombines TRBV7-8 with TRBJ2-1; D may be TRBD2 (5 bases). CDR3 length: 14 amino acids. V was pared by 7 bases and J by 7 bases, with 17 bases between. The germline V gene encodes CDR1 SGHVS and CDR2 FQNEAQ. The CDR3 spells CASMVSGPRNEQFF. The CDR3 DNA reads as TGTGCCAGCATGGTAAGCGGACCCCGGAATGAGCAGTTCTTC.

V is TRBV6-5 and J is TRBJ2-7, with TRBD1 matching over 9 bases. After removal of 4 bases from V and 4 bases from J, the junction contained 5 bases not matched to a gene. CDR3 length: 14 residues. Germline CDR1 reads MNHEY; CDR2 reads SVGAGI. CDR3 nucleotides: TGTGCCAGCAGTTCAGGACAGGGGTGGTACGAGCAGTACTTC. It is translated as CASSSGQGWYEQYF.

The rearrangement links TRBV19 to TRBJ2-7, with TRBD1 identical over 10 bases. Trimming took 6 bases from V and 2 from J; bases not matched to a gene: 7. In germline, CDR1 is LNHDA, CDR2 SQIVND (reference sequence). CDR3 size: 15 residues. The CDR3 reads CASRWTGQGPYEQYF. The CDR3 DNA follows: TGTGCCAGTAGATGGACGGGACAGGGGCCCTACGAGCAGTACTTC. The complete variable domain, with remaining parts taken from reference TRBV19 and TRBJ2-7, reads DGGITQSPKYLFRKEGQNVTLSCEQNLNHDAMYWYRQDPGQGLRLIYYSQIVNDFQKGDIAEGYSVSREKKESFPLTVTSAQKNPTAFYLCASRWTGQGPYEQYFGPGTRLTVT.

This chain uses TRBV9 with TRBJ2-1; D perhaps matches TRBD1 (5 bases). The CDR3 totals 14 residues. V was pared by 4 bases and J by 6 bases, with 14 bases between. Germline-derived CDR1 and CDR2 are SGDLS and YYNGEE. CDR3 sequence (DNA): TGTGCCAGCAGCCCATACCAGGGCTCCAATGAGCAGTTCTTC. Translated: CASSPYQGSNEQFF.

The CDR3 region has the DNA TGTGCCAGCAGCCAGGAGACGGGAGGGCCTGGTGAGCAGTTCTTC. Protein sequence: CASSQETGGPGEQFF. V usage is TRBV11-3 and J usage is TRBJ2-1; 8 bases line up with TRBD2. This CDR3 comprises 15 residues. Germline trimming cut 5 bases from V and 9 bases from J; bases unmatched to any gene: 12. Germline values: CDR1 SGHNT, CDR2 YENEEA.

This CDR3 reads CASSFSARQGAPRNEQFF. The CDR3 DNA is TGTGCCAGCAGTTTCTCAGCCCGACAGGGGGCGCCCCGGAATGAGCAGTTCTTC. The chain is built from TRBV27 and TRBJ2-1; 10 bases are a match to TRBD1. In germline, CDR1 is MNHEY, CDR2 SMNVEV (reference sequence). V lost 3 bases and J lost 7; bases outside the gene matches: 15. This CDR3 is 18 amino acids long.

CDR3 sequence (DNA): TGTGCCAGCGTAGAGGACAGGGTCACAGATACGCAGTATTTT. It encodes CASVEDRVTDTQYF. The J gene is TRBJ2-3, the V gene TRBV6-5; 8 bases fit TRBD1. V lost 8 bases and J lost 2; bases outside the gene matches: 6. This CDR3 is 14 amino acids long. From germline, CDR1 is MNHEY and CDR2 SVGAGI.